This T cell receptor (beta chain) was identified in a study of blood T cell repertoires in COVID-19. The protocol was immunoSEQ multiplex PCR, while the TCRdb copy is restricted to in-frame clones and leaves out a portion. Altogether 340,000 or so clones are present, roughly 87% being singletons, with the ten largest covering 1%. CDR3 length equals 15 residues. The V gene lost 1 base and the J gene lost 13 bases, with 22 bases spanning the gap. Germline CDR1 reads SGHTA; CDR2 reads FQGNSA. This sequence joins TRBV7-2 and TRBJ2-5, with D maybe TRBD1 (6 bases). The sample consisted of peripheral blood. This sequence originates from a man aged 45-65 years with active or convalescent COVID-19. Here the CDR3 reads CASSLGQGLPNLRYF. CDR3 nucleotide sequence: TGTGCCAGCAGCTTAGGGCAGGGGCTCCCTAACCTACGGTACTTC.